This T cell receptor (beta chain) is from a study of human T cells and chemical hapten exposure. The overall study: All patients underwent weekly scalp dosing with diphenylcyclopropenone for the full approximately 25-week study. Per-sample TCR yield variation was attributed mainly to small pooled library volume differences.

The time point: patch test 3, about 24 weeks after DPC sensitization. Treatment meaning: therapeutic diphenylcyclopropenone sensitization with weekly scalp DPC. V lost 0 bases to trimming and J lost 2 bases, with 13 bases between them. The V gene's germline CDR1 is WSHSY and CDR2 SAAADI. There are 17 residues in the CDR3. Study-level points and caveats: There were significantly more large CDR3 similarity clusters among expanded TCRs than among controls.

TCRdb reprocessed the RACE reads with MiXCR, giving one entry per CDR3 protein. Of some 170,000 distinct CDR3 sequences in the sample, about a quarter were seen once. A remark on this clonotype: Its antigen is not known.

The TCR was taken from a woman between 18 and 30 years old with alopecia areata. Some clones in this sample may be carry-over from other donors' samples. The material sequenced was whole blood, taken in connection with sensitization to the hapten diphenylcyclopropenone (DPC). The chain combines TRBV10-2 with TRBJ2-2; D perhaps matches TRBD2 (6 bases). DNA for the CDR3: TGCGCCAGCAGTGAGTCTGGTAGGGGACTCAACACCGGGGAGCTGTTTTTT. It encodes CASSESGRGLNTGELFF.